These T cell receptor beta chains were read from a single sample in a study of tumor-infiltrating lymphocytes in primary liver carcinoma. TCRdb independently ran MiXCR on the multiplex PCR reads; one entry per CDR3 protein. Of about 320,000 distinct CDR3 sequences in the sample, 65% were seen once. The sample comprised peripheral blood. The receptor set was obtained from a man in his forties with primary liver carcinoma and hepatitis B virus infection. Both conserved end residues are part of each CDR3. D genes are given only for firm matches. Some rows mark clone size as missing; the rest say once, few, many or name a class of expanded clone.

.	TRBD2	TRBV5-1	TRBJ2-3	17	CASSLAITAGSTDTQYF	TGCGCCAGCAGCTTGGCTATTACAGCGGGGAGCACAGATACGCAGTATTTT
.	TRBD2	TRBV5-5	TRBJ2-7	16	CASSLVIVAGVWEQYF	TGTGCCAGCAGCTTGGTTATAGTAGCGGGAGTGTGGGAGCAGTACTTC
.	TRBD1	TRBV7-8	TRBJ2-1	15	CASSLKGTAYNEQFF	TGTGCCAGCAGCTTAAAGGGGACAGCCTACAATGAGCAGTTCTTC
.	TRBD2	TRBV10-2	TRBJ2-7	15	CASRPGTSGTYEQYF	TGCGCCAGCAGGCCCGGGACTAGCGGGACTTACGAGCAGTACTTC
.	.	TRBV6-6	TRBJ2-7	11	CASGQGGEQYF	TGTGCCAGCGGGCAGGGAGGCGAGCAGTACTTC
.	TRBD2	TRBV2	TRBJ2-5	14	CASHSRLARETQYF	TGTGCCTCCCATTCGCGACTAGCCCGGGAGACCCAGTACTTC
.	.	TRBV6-1	TRBJ2-3	19	CASIRGGFSSLPFTDTQYF	TGTGCCAGCATAAGGGGCGGATTCTCCTCACTGCCCTTCACAGATACGCAGTATTTT
.	.	TRBV28	TRBJ2-4	15	CASGPPELARNTQYF	TGTGCCAGCGGCCCTCCCGAGTTGGCCAGAAACACTCAGTACTTC
.	.	TRBV10-3	TRBJ1-5	15	CAISETGSSNQPQHF	TGCGCCATCAGTGAAACAGGGTCTAGCAATCAGCCCCAGCATTTT
many	.	TRBV12-3/TRBV12-4	TRBJ2-1	12	CASSLPGTEQFF	TGTGCCAGCAGCCTCCCAGGGACAGAGCAGTTCTTC
few	TRBD2	TRBV10-3	TRBJ2-7	16	CAISESLAGSSYEQYF	TGTGCCATCAGTGAGTCTTTAGCGGGTAGCTCCTACGAGCAGTACTTC
few	.	TRBV10-3	TRBJ2-7	12	CAISQSSYEQYF	TGTGCCATCAGCCAGAGCTCCTACGAGCAGTACTTC
.	.	TRBV14	TRBJ2-5	14	CASSHLDGPEAQYF	TGTGCCAGCAGCCACTTGGACGGCCCGGAGGCCCAGTACTTC
.	.	TRBV12-3/TRBV12-4	TRBJ1-1	18	CASSLDLGDGGWNTEAFF	TGTGCCAGCAGTTTAGACTTAGGGGACGGGGGATGGAACACTGAAGCTTTCTTT
.	.	TRBV7-9	TRBJ2-2	14	CASTTIRSTGELFF	TGTGCCAGCACGACCATCAGGTCGACCGGGGAGCTGTTTTTT
few	TRBD1	TRBV30	TRBJ2-5	16	CAWSANRDRGRETQYF	TGTGCCTGGAGTGCCAACCGGGACAGGGGGCGGGAGACCCAGTACTTC
many	.	TRBV4-3	TRBJ1-1	15	CASSQDGTMNTEAFF	TGCGCCAGCAGCCAAGACGGGACGATGAACACTGAAGCTTTCTTT
.	.	TRBV11-1	TRBJ2-3	13	CVSNLGRAYTQYF	TGTGTCAGCAACTTGGGACGCGCATATACGCAGTATTTT
.	.	TRBV4-2	TRBJ2-3	14	CASSQGHGTYTQYF	TGTGCCAGCAGCCAAGGACATGGGACATATACGCAGTATTTT
many	TRBD1	TRBV5-4	TRBJ2-1	15	CASSLVGQGYNEQFF	TGTGCCAGCAGCTTGGTGGGACAGGGTTACAATGAGCAGTTCTTC
.	.	TRBV29-1	TRBJ1-1	13	CNAVKVLNTEAFF	TGTAACGCTGTGAAGGTCTTGAACACTGAAGCTTTCTTT
few	.	TRBV5-1	TRBJ1-1	14	CASSLVSLDTEAFF	TGCGCCAGCAGCTTGGTCTCTTTGGACACTGAAGCTTTCTTT
once	.	TRBV10-3	TRBJ2-5	14	CAIRALRDQETQYF	TGTGCCATCAGGGCGCTCCGGGACCAGGAGACCCAGTACTTC
few	.	TRBV7-9	TRBJ2-7	16	CASSLWLETLSYEQYF	TGTGCCAGCAGCTTATGGTTGGAGACCCTCTCCTACGAGCAGTACTTC
many	.	TRBV29-1	TRBJ1-2	10	CSVEGPGYTF	TGCAGCGTTGAGGGGCCGGGCTACACCTTC
.	.	TRBV29-1	TRBJ2-1	13	CSGLANTYNEQCF	TGCAGCGGACTGGCTAACACCTACAATGAGCAGTGCTTC
.	TRBD2	TRBV4-1	TRBJ2-7	15	CASSQGRLAGCEQYF	TGCGCCAGCAGCCAAGGTAGACTAGCTGGCTGCGAGCAGTACTTC
.	.	TRBV11-1	TRBJ2-4	13	CVSSLGGINIQYF	TGTGTCAGCAGCTTAGGGGGAATAAACATTCAGTACTTC
.	TRBD2	TRBV4-2	TRBJ2-5	19	CASNQDGTSGRAFQETQYF	TGTGCCAGCAACCAAGACGGGACTAGCGGGAGGGCTTTCCAAGAGACCCAGTACTTC
.	.	TRBV11-1	TRBJ2-1	13	CASSLSFDNEQFF	TGTGCCAGCAGCTTAAGTTTCGATAATGAGCAGTTCTTC